This entry concerns a single TCR beta chain. This CDR3 contains 15 residues. Germline CDR1 is SGHTA and CDR2 is FQGNSA. Trimming took 1 base from V and 2 from J, leaving 10 bases between them. Sequencing used immunoSEQ multiplex PCR; TCRdb keeps in-frame clones, though not all of them. Among around 130,000 clones listed, around 82% were seen once. This sample was included in a study of blood T cell repertoires in COVID-19. Study at large: The analysed material was cDNA or gDNA that came from T cells, B-cell-depleted T cells, or PBMCs.

The chain couples TRBV7-2 to TRBJ2-3; tentatively, D is TRBD2 (6 bases). This clonotype was sampled from a human donor in a cohort sampled during active COVID-19. The specimen sequenced was peripheral blood. CDR3 loop: CASSLGGLSTDTQYF. CDR3 sequence (DNA): TGTGCCAGCAGCTTAGGGGGACTTTCCACAGATACGCAGTATTTT.